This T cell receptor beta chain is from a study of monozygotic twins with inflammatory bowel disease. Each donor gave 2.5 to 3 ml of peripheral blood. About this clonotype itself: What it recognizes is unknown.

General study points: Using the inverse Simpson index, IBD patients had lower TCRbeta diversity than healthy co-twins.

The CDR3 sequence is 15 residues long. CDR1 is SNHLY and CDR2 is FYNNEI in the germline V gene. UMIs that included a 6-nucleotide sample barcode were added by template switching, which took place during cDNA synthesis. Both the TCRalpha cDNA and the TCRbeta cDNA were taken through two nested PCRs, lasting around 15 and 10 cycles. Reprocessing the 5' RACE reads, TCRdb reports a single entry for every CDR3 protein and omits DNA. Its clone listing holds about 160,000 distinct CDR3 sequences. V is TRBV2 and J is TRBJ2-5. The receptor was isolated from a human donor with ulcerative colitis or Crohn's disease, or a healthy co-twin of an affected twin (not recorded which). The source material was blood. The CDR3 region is CASSEEFAKKETQYF.